The source of this T cell receptor (beta chain) is a study of T cell responses to AZD1222 COVID-19 vaccine. Study observations and caveats: Spike regions recognized by vaccine-associated CD4 TCRs spanned the protein, led by 160-218 and 743-854.

As concerns this clone: What it binds is not known.

The protocol was immunoSEQ multiplex PCR, while the TCRdb copy is restricted to in-frame clones and leaves out a portion. The sample records tens of thousands of clones, over 80% being singletons. Germline CDR1 PRHDT, CDR2 FYEKMQ (reference sequence). The CDR3 is made up of 15 amino acids. Trimming took 5 bases from V and 7 from J, leaving 20 bases between them. The clonotype comes from an adult who received the MenACWY meningococcal vaccine as a control. The sample here was peripheral blood, taken 28 days after the second dose of the MenACWY control vaccine. The rearrangement uses TRBV13 and TRBJ1-2; D remains ambiguous. CDR3 nucleotide sequence: TGTGCCAGCAGCGCCCGGACGGACTACCGGCCTGGCTACACCTTC. Residues: CASSARTDYRPGYTF. The entire variable domain, with the rest obtained from reference TRBV13 and TRBJ1-2, is as follows: AAGVIQSPRHLIKEKRETATLKCYPIPRHDTVYWYQQGPGQDPQFLISFYEKMQSDKGSIPDRFSAQQFSDYHSELNMSSLELGDSALYFCASSARTDYRPGYTFGSGTRLTVV.